The rows below give T cell receptor beta chains drawn from one sample of a study of OX40 agonist ivuxolimab in advanced cancers. Some clones are missing from TCRdb's copy, which holds only in-frame ones; the method was immunoSEQ multiplex PCR. The table lists roughly 56,000 clones, 65% to 90% of them singletons. Sequenced here: CD4+ or CD8+ T cells sorted from blood, sampled in a trial of the OX40 agonist ivuxolimab. The receptor set was obtained from an adult with an advanced solid tumor such as melanoma, head and neck, liver or kidney cancer. Each CDR3 is given with its conserved first and last residue. D genes are given only for firm matches. Clone sizes are given selectively: once, few, many, or a class where the clone is expanded.

>TRBV18|.|.|TRBJ2-7
CASSPPGRGSSYEQYF
TGCGCCAGCTCACCACCGGGCCGGGGGAGCTCCTACGAGCAGTACTTC
>TRBV7-9|.|.|TRBJ2-5
CASSAGLPMETQYF
TGTGCCAGCAGCGCCGGACTCCCGATGGAGACCCAGTACTTC
>TRBV29-1|.|.|TRBJ1-2
CSVARVNYGYTF
TGCAGCGTTGCGAGGGTCAACTATGGCTACACCTTC
>TRBV4-2|.|.|TRBJ2-1
CASSQDSSRTYNEQFF
TGTGCCAGCAGCCAAGATTCGAGTAGAACCTACAATGAGCAGTTCTTC
>TRBV10-3|.|TRBD2|TRBJ2-1
CAISNPGTSGNEQFF
TGTGCCATCAGCAACCCCGGGACTAGCGGGAATGAGCAGTTCTTC
>TRBV5-1|.|TRBD1|TRBJ2-4
CASSLDGQGENIQYF
TGCGCCAGCAGCCTGGATGGACAGGGCGAAAACATTCAGTACTTC
>TRBV4-1|.|TRBD1|TRBJ2-1
CASSHGQGRGGGSYNEQFF
TGCGCCAGCAGCCACGGACAGGGCCGCGGCGGAGGCTCCTACAATGAGCAGTTCTTC
>TRBV18|.|.|TRBJ1-3
CASSPQDIGNTIYF
TGTGCCAGCTCACCACAGGATATTGGAAACACCATATATTTT
>TRBV27|.|.|TRBJ1-5
CASSLSRDRFGQPQHF
TGTGCCAGCAGTTTATCTCGCGACAGGTTCGGGCAGCCCCAGCATTTT
>TRBV6-6|once|.|TRBJ1-6
CASSSIENSPLHF
TGTGCCAGCAGCAGTATAGAGAATTCACCCCTCCACTTT
>TRBV6-5|once|TRBD1|TRBJ2-7
CASSYSTGGAPYEQYF
TGTGCCAGCAGTTACTCGACAGGGGGAGCTCCCTACGAGCAGTACTTC
>TRBV15|once|TRBD2|TRBJ2-3
CATSSQTSAPLDF
TGTGCCACCAGCAGTCAGACTAGCGCGCCCTTGGACTTT
>TRBV27|.|TRBD1|TRBJ1-6
CASSLSPQGGNSPLHF
TGTGCCAGCAGTTTATCCCCACAGGGGGGTAATTCACCCCTCCACTTT
>TRBV5-6|.|.|TRBJ1-5
CASSLGGGGQPQHF
TGTGCCAGCAGCTTGGGGGGGGGCGGCCAGCCCCAGCATTTT
>TRBV9|.|.|TRBJ2-2
CASSVSFLGDHTGELFF
TGTGCCAGCAGCGTTTCTTTTCTGGGAGACCACACCGGGGAGCTGTTTTTT
>TRBV4-1|.|TRBD2|TRBJ2-3
CASSHLAGVRTDTQYF
TGCGCCAGCAGCCACTTAGCGGGAGTACGCACAGATACGCAGTATTTT
>TRBV20-1|once|.|TRBJ2-5
CSAAGGETQYF
TGCAGTGCAGCAGGAGGAGAGACCCAGTACTTC
>TRBV11-2|.|.|TRBJ2-7
CASSSPSLEGPYEQYF
TGTGCCAGCAGCTCCCCGTCTCTTGAGGGCCCCTACGAGCAGTACTTC
>TRBV2|.|.|TRBJ1-5
CASRDRDNSNQPQHF
TGTGCCAGCAGGGACCGGGACAATAGCAATCAGCCCCAGCATTTT
>TRBV5-1|.|TRBD2|TRBJ2-7
CASSLVGSGGYEQYF
TGCGCCAGCAGCTTGGTTGGTAGCGGGGGTTACGAGCAGTACTTC
>TRBV10-3|.|.|TRBJ2-7
CAIARGAEQYF
TGTGCCATAGCGAGGGGCGCCGAGCAGTACTTC
>TRBV7-3|.|TRBD2|TRBJ2-1
CASSPMSGGTNEQFF
TGTGCCAGCAGTCCCATGAGCGGGGGGACAAATGAGCAGTTCTTC
>TRBV6-5|.|.|TRBJ1-2
CASSLDTYGYTF
TGTGCCAGCAGCCTAGATACGTATGGCTACACCTTC
>TRBV27|.|TRBD1|TRBJ1-4
CASSSTPGQVGKLFF
TGTGCCAGCAGTTCCACCCCGGGACAGGTCGGAAAACTGTTTTTT
>TRBV25-1|.|TRBD1|TRBJ2-2
CASSDPRQGGTGELFF
TGTGCCAGCAGTGATCCTAGACAGGGCGGGACCGGGGAGCTGTTTTTT
>TRBV7-2|.|.|TRBJ2-1
CASSLAWDEQFF
TGTGCCAGCAGCTTGGCTTGGGATGAGCAGTTCTTC
>TRBV19|once|TRBD1|TRBJ1-5
CASTVFPGGTGYNQPQHF
TGTGCCAGTACCGTTTTCCCGGGGGGGACAGGGTACAATCAGCCCCAGCATTTT
>TRBV29-1|.|.|TRBJ2-2
CSAGRNTGELFF
TGCAGCGCCGGACGGAACACCGGGGAGCTGTTTTTT
>TRBV10-3|once|.|TRBJ2-3
CAISKPTGGDGDTQYF
TGTGCCATCAGCAAGCCTACAGGAGGGGACGGAGATACGCAGTATTTT
>TRBV19|.|.|TRBJ1-5
CASRTGTKKQPQHF
TGTGCCAGTAGAACCGGGACAAAGAAACAGCCCCAGCATTTT
>TRBV19|.|.|TRBJ1-5
CASSFQQGGQPQHF
TGTGCCAGTAGTTTTCAACAGGGAGGCCAGCCCCAGCATTTT